Sequencing of this TCR beta chain was carried out in a study of beta chain features in type 1 diabetes. Study-wide findings and caveats: Type 1 diabetes patients had fewer VDJ junction insertions and more deletions. cDNA-based sequencing might over-represent cells highly expressing TCR. Shorter TCRB CDR3s, moderately but significantly so, marked every one of the four CD4+ subsets in Type 1 diabetes patients.

Reverse transcription of all isolated RNA meant that expressed TCRB transcripts were sequenced. Naive, central memory and regulatory T cell samples averaged roughly 3.8 million reads. Here immunoSEQ multiplex PCR was the method, and the copy in TCRdb shows in-frame clones only, minus some. The sample includes about 340,000 clones, 13% of them seen just once. Regarding this clone: What it recognizes is unknown.

Germline CDR1 and CDR2: SGHRS and YFSETQ. With 1 base clipped from V and 1 base from J, the junction kept 6 bases outside the gene matches. This CDR3 comprises 16 residues. The clonotype was recovered from a woman between 18 and 29 years old with type 1 diabetes. The chain joins TRBV5-1 to TRBJ2-7; 9 positions agree with TRBD1. The sequenced sample was naive CD4+ T cells from blood. The CDR3 sequence: CASSLRGQGASYEQYF. CDR3 in DNA: TGCGCCAGCAGCTTGAGGGGACAGGGTGCATCCTACGAGCAGTACTTC.